The 6 T cell receptor beta chains presented below share a single source sample, sequenced in a study of OX40 agonist ivuxolimab in advanced cancers. Data came from immunoSEQ multiplex PCR; TCRdb stores just in-frame clones and leaves some out. The sample has approximately 21,000 clones, roughly 82% seen once; the top ten hold 26%. The starting material was CD4+ or CD8+ T cells sorted from blood, obtained in a trial of the OX40 agonist ivuxolimab. These receptors all stem from an adult with an advanced solid tumor such as melanoma, head and neck, liver or kidney cancer.

This clone was counted only a few times. V gene TRBV6-1 combines with J gene TRBJ1-5; D gene unclear. V gave up 3 bases and J gave up 5 bases, with 11 bases separating them. CDR3 length: 14 residues. The germline V gene has CDR1 MNHNS and CDR2 SASEGT. CDR3 sequence reads: CASSDWVGDQPQHF. CDR3 in DNA: TGTGCCAGCAGTGACTGGGTTGGGGATCAGCCCCAGCATTTT.

The chain joins TRBV6-5 to TRBJ2-1, with D maybe TRBD2 (6 bases). The CDR3 loop spans 14 amino acids. CDR1 is MNHEY, CDR2 SVGAGI, per germline. The V end lost 7 bases, the J end lost 9 bases, and 19 bases lay between the germline ends. In nucleotides, the CDR3 is TGTGCCAGCAACCCGGGAGTGACTACAAGTGAGCAGTTCTTC. Protein sequence: CASNPGVTTSEQFF.

CDR3 DNA: TGTGCCAGCAGCCCCCCGGGGATAGCGGGAGGGTACGAGCAGTACTTC. Its translation is CASSPPGIAGGYEQYF. The chain uses TRBV13 and TRBJ2-7; 11 positions match TRBD2. From germline, CDR1 is PRHDT and CDR2 FYEKMQ (reference sequence). The trim removed 5 bases at V and 4 bases at J, leaving 10 bases unmatched. The CDR3 runs 16 residues.

J is TRBJ2-3 and V is TRBV30, with 10 bases identical to TRBD2. V gave up 1 base and J gave up 1 base; unmatched junction bases: 14. The germline CDR1 and CDR2 sequences are GTSNPN and SVGIG (reference sequence). The length of the CDR3 is 19 residues. As DNA, the CDR3 is TGTGCCTGGAGTGCCCTGGGGGCTAGCGGGAGTTGGGGCACAGATACGCAGTATTTT. Amino acid sequence: CAWSALGASGSWGTDTQYF. Looking up the rest from reference TRBV30 and TRBJ2-3 gives the full variable domain: SQTIHQWPATLVQPVGSPLSLECTVEGTSNPNLYWYRQAAGRGLQLLFYSVGIGQISSEVPQNLSASRPQDRQFILSSKKLLLSDSGFYLCAWSALGASGSWGTDTQYFGPGTRLTVL.

This chain joins TRBV10-1 and TRBJ2-1; D is ambiguous. The V end was cut by 1 base, the J end by 6 bases, with 10 bases between. The CDR3 runs to 14 residues. The V gene's germline CDR1 is WNHNN and CDR2 SYGVQD (reference sequence). CDR3: CASSEYPGSNEQFF. The DNA for the CDR3 is TGCGCCAGCAGTGAGTACCCGGGCAGCAATGAGCAGTTCTTC.

The chain combines TRBV4-1 with TRBJ2-2; no definite D call. The CDR3 spans 12 residues. V lost 0 bases to trimming and J lost 6 bases, with 2 bases between them. The germline V gene encodes CDR1 MGHRA and CDR2 YSYEKL. CDR3 sequence reads: CASSQEAGELFF. CDR3 coding DNA: TGCGCCAGCAGCCAAGAGGCCGGGGAGCTGTTTTTT.